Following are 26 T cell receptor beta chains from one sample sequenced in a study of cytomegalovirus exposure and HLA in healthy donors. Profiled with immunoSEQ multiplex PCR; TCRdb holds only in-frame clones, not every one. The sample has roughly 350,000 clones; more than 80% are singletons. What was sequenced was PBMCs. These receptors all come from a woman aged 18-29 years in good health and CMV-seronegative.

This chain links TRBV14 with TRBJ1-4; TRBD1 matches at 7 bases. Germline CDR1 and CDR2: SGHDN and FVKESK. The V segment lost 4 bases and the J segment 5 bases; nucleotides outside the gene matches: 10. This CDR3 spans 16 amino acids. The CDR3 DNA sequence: TGTGCCAGCAGCCGGATCTGGACAGGCGGCAATGAAAAACTGTTTTTT. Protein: CASSRIWTGGNEKLFF.

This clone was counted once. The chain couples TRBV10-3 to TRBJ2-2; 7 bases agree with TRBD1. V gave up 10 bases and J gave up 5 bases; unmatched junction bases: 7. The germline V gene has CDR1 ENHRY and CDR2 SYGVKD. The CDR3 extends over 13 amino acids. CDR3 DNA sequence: TGTGCCAGCCGACAGGGTGGGACCGGGGAGCTGTTTTTT. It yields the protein CASRQGGTGELFF.

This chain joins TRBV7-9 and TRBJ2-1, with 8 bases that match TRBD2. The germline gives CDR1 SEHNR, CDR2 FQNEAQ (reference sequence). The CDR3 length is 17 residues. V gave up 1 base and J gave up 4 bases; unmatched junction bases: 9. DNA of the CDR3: TGTGCCAGCAGCTTAGTGGGGTCGAGCGGGAGTTACAATGAGCAGTTCTTC. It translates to CASSLVGSSGSYNEQFF.

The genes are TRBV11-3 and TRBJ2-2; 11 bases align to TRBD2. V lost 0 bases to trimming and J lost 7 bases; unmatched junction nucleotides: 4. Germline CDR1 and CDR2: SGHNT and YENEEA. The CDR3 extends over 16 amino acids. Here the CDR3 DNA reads TGTGCCAGCAGCTTAGAACTAGCGGGAGTGGTCGGGGAGCTGTTTTTT. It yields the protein CASSLELAGVVGELFF.

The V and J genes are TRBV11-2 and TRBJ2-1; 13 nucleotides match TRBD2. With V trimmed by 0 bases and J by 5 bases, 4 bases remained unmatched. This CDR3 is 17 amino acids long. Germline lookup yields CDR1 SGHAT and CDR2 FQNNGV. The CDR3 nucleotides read TGTGCCAGCAGCTTAGATCGACTAGCGGGAGGCCACAATGAGCAGTTCTTC. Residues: CASSLDRLAGGHNEQFF.

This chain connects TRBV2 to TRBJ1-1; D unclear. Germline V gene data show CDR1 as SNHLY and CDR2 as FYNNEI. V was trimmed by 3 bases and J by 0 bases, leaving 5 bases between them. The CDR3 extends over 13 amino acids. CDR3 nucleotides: TGTGCCAGCAGTGAGGGAGTGAACACTGAAGCTTTCTTT. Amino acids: CASSEGVNTEAFF.

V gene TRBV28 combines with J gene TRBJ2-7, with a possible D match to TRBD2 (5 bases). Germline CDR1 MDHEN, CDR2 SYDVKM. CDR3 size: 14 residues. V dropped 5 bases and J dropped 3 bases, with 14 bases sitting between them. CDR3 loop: CASSLGGSVYEQYF. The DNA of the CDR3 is TGTGCCAGCAGTCTAGGAGGTTCAGTCTACGAGCAGTACTTC.

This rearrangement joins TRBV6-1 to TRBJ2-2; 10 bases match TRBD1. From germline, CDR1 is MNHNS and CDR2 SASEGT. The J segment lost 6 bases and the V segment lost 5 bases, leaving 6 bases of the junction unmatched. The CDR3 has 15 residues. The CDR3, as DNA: TGTGCCAGCAGTCCGGGACAGGGGTTGGCCGGGGAGCTGTTTTTT. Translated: CASSPGQGLAGELFF.

CDR3 DNA: TGTGCCAGCAGCTTAGCTACTATCGCACAGGGCGGAGGCTACACCTTC. It specifies CASSLATIAQGGGYTF. This chain connects TRBV7-2 to TRBJ1-2; TRBD1 is a possible D gene (6 bases). The CDR3 spans 16 residues. Trimming removed 0 bases from V and 8 bases from J, with 19 bases in between. CDR1 and CDR2 (germline): SGHTA, FQGNSA.

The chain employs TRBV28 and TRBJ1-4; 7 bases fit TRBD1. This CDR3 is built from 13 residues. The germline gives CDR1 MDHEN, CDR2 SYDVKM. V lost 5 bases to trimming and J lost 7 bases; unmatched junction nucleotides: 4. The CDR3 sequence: CASSQTGSEKLFF. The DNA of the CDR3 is TGTGCCAGCAGTCAGACAGGGAGTGAAAAACTGTTTTTT.

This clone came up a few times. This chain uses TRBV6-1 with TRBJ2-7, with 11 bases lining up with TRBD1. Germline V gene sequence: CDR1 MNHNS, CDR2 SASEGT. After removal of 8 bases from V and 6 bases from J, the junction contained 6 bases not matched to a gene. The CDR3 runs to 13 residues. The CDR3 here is CASQDRGRGEQYF. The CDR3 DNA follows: TGTGCCAGCCAGGACAGGGGGCGAGGCGAGCAGTACTTC.

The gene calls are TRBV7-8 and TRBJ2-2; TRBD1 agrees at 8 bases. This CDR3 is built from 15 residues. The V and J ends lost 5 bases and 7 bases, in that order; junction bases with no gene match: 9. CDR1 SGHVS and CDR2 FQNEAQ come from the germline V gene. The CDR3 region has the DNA TGTGCCAGCAGCATGGTTACAGGGGGATTCGGGGAGCTGTTTTTT. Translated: CASSMVTGGFGELFF.

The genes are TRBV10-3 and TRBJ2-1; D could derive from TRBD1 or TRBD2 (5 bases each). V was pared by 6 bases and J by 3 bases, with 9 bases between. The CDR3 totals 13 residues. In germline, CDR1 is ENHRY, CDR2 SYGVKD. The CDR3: CAIREGSYNEQFF. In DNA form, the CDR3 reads TGTGCCATCAGAGAGGGGAGCTACAATGAGCAGTTCTTC.

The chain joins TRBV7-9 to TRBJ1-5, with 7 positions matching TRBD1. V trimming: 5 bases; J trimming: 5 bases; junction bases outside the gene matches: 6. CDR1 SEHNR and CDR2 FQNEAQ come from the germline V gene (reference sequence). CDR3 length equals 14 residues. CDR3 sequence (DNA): TGTGCCAGCAGCATGCAGGGGGATTATCAGCCCCAGCATTTT. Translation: CASSMQGDYQPQHF.

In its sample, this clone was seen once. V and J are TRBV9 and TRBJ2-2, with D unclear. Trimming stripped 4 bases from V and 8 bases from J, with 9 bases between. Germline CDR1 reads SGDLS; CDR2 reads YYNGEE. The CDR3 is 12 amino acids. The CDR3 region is CASSPQMGELFF. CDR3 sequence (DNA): TGTGCCAGCAGCCCCCAAATGGGGGAGCTGTTTTTT.

The CDR3 reads CASSLGTGREKLFF. For the CDR3, the DNA is TGTGCCAGCAGCTTGGGGACAGGGCGGGAAAAACTGTTTTTT. The V gene is TRBV7-8, the J gene TRBJ1-4; 9 nucleotides match TRBD1. Germline V gene data show CDR1 as SGHVS and CDR2 as FQNEAQ. After removal of 3 bases from V and 8 bases from J, the junction contained 4 bases not matched to a gene. This CDR3 region has 14 residues.

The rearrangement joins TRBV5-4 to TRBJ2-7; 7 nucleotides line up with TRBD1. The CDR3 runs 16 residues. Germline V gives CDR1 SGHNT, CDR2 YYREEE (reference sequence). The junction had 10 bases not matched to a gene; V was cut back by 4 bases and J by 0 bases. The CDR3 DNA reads TGTGCCAGCAGCGCCCGACAGGGCGCGAGCTCCTACGAGCAGTACTTC. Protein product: CASSARQGASSYEQYF. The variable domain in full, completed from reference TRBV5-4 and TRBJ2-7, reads ETGVTQSPTHLIKTRGQQVTLRCSSQSGHNTVSWYQQALGQGPQFIFQYYREEENGRGNFPPRFSGLQFPNYSSELNVNALELDDSALYLCASSARQGASSYEQYFGPGTRLTVT.

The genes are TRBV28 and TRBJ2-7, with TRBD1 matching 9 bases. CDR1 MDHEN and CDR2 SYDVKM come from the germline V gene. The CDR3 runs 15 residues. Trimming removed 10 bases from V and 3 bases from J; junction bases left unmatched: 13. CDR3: CATAPQQGAYYEQYF. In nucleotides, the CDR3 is TGTGCCACGGCCCCCCAACAGGGGGCATACTACGAGCAGTACTTC. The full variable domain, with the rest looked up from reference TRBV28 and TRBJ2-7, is DVKVTQSSRYLVKRTGEKVFLECVQDMDHENMFWYRQDPGLGLRLIYFSYDVKMKEKGDIPEGYSVSREKKERFSLILESASTNQTSMYLCATAPQQGAYYEQYFGPGTRLTVT.

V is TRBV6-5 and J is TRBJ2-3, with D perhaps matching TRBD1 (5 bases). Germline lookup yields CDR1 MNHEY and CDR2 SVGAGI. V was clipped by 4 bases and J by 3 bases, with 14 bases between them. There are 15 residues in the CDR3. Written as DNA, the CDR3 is TGTGCCAGCAGTTCGGCGACAGCTAATACAGATACGCAGTATTTT. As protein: CASSSATANTDTQYF.

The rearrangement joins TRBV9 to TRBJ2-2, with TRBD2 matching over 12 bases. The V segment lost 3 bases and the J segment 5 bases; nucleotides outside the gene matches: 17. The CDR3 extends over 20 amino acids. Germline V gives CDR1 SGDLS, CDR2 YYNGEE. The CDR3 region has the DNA TGTGCCAGCAGCGCCGTGTCTAGCGGGAGGGCAAAGTCTCGGACCGGGGAGCTGTTTTTT. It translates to CASSAVSSGRAKSRTGELFF.

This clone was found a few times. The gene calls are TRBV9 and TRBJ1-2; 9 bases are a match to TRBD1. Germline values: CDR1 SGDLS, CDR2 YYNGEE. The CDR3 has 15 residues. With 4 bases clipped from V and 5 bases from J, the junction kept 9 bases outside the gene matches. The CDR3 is CASSPLTGGGYGYTF. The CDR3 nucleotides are TGTGCCAGCAGCCCGCTGACAGGGGGGGGTTATGGCTACACCTTC.

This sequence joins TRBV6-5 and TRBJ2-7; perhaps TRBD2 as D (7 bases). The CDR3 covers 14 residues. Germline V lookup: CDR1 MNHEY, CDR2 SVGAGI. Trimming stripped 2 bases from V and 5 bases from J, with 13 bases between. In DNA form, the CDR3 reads TGTGCCAGCAGTTACGCGGGGGCTGTGGACGAGCAGTACTTC. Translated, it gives CASSYAGAVDEQYF.

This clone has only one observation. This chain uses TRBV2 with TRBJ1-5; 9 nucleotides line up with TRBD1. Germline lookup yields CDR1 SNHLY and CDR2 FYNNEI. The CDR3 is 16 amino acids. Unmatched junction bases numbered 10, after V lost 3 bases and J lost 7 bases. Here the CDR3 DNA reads TGTGCCAGCAGTGATCCGGACAGGGGAATGAAGCAGCCCCAGCATTTT. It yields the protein CASSDPDRGMKQPQHF.

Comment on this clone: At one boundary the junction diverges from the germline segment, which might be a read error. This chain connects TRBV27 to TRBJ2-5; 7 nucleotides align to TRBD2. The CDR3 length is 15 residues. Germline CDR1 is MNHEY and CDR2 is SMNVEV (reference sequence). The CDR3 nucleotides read TGTGCCAGCAGTCTATCATCGGGGGGACAAGAGACCCAGTACTTC. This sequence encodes CASSLSSGGQETQYF.

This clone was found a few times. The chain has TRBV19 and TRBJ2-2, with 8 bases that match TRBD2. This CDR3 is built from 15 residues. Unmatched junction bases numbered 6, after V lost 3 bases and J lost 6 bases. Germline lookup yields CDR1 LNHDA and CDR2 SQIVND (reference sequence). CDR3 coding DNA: TGTGCCAGTAGTATGAGCGGGAGCGGGTCCGGGGAGCTGTTTTTT. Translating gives CASSMSGSGSGELFF.

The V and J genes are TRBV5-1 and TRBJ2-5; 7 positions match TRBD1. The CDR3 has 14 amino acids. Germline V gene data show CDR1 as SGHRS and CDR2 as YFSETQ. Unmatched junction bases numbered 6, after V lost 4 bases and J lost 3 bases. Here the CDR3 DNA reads TGCGCCAGCAGCCCCGGGACAGCAGAAGAGACCCAGTACTTC. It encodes CASSPGTAEETQYF.